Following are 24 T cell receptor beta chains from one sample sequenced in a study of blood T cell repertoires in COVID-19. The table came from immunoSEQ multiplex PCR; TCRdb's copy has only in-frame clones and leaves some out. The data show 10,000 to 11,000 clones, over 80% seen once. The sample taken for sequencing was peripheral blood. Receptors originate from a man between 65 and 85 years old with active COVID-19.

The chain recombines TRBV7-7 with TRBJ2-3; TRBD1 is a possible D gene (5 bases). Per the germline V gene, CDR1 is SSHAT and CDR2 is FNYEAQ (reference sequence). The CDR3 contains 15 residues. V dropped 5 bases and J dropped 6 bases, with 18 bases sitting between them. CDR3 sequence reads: CASSPIDSASDTQYF. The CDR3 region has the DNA TGTGCCAGCAGCCCGATTGACAGCGCAAGCGATACGCAGTATTTT.

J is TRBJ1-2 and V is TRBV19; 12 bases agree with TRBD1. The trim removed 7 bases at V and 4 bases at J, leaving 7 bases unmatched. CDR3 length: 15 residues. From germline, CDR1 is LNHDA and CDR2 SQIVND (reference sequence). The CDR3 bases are TGTGCCAGTACCCCTGGGACAGGGGGCGTCTATGGCTACACCTTC. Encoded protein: CASTPGTGGVYGYTF.

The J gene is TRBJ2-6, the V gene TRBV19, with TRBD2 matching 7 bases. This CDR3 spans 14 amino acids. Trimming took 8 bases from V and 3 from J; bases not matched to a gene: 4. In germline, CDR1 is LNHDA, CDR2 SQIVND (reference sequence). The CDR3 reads CASSGGYGANVLTF. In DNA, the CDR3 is TGTGCCAGTTCCGGGGGGTATGGGGCCAACGTCCTGACTTTC. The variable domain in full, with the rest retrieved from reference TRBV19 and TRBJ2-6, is DGGITQSPKYLFRKEGQNVTLSCEQNLNHDAMYWYRQDPGQGLRLIYYSQIVNDFQKGDIAEGYSVSREKKESFPLTVTSAQKNPTAFYLCASSGGYGANVLTFGAGSRLTVL.

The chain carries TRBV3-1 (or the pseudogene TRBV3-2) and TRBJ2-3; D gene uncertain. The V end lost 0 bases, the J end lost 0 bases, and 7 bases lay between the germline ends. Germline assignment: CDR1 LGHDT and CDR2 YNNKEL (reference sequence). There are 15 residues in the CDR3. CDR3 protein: CASSQDLRSTDTQYF. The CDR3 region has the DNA TGTGCCAGCAGCCAAGATCTGAGAAGCACAGATACGCAGTATTTT.

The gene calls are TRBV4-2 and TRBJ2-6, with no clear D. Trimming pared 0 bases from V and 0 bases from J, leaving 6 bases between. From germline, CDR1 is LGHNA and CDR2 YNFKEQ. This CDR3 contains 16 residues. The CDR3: CASSQDASSGANVLTF. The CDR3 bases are TGTGCCAGCAGCCAAGACGCGAGCTCTGGGGCCAACGTCCTGACTTTC.

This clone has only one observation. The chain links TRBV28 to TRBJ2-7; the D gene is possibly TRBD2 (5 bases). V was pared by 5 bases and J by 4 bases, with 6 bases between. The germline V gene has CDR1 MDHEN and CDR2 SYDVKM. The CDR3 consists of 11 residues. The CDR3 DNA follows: TGTGCCAGCAGTGAGCGGTACGAGCAGTACTTC. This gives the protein CASSERYEQYF.

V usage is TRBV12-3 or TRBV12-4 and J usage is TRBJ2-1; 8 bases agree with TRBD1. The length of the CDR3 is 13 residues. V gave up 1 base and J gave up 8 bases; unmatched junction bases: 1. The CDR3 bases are TGTGCCAGCAGTTTAGGACAGGGGCATGAGCAGTTCTTC. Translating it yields CASSLGQGHEQFF.

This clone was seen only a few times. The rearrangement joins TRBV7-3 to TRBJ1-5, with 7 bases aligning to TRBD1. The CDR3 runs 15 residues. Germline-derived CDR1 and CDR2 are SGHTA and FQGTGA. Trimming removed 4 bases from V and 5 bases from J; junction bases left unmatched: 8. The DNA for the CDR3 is TGTGCCAGCAGCTCCCCCGGGACAGAAGATCAGCCCCAGCATTTT. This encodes CASSSPGTEDQPQHF.

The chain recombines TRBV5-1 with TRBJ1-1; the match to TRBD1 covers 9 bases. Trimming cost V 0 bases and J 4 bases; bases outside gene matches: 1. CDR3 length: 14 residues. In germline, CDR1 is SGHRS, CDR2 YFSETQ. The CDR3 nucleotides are TGCGCCAGCAGCTTGGGACAGGGGGGCACTGAAGCTTTCTTT. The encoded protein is CASSLGQGGTEAFF. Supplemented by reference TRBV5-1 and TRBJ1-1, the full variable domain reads KAGVTQTPRYLIKTRGQQVTLSCSPISGHRSVSWYQQTPGQGLQFLFEYFSETQRNKGNFPGRFSGRQFSNSRSEMNVSTLELGDSALYLCASSLGQGGTEAFFGQGTRLTVV.

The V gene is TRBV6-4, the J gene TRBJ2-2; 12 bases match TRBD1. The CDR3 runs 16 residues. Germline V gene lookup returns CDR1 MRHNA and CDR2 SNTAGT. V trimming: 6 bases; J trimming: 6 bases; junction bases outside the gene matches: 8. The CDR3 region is CASSPGQGAKAGELFF. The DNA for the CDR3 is TGTGCCAGCAGCCCGGGACAGGGGGCGAAGGCCGGGGAGCTGTTTTTT.

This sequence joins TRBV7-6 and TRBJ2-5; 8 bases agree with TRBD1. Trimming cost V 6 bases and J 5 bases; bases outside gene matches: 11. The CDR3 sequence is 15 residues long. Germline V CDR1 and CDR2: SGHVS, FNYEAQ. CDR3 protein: CASSQRTGSGETQYF. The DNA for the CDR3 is TGTGCCAGCAGTCAGAGGACAGGGTCTGGGGAGACCCAGTACTTC.

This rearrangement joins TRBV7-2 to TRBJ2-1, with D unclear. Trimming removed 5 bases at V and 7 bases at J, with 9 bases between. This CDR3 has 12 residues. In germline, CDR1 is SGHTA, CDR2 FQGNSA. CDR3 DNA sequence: TGTGCCAGCAGCCCCGCTGAGAATGAGCAGTTCTTC. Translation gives CASSPAENEQFF.

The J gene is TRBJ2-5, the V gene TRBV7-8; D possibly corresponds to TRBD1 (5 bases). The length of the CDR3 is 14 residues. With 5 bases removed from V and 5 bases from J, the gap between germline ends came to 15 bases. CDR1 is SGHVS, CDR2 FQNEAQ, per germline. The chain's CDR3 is CASSVRDRGETQYF. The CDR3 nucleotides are TGTGCCAGCAGCGTTAGAGATAGGGGTGAGACCCAGTACTTC.

In nucleotides, the CDR3 is TGTGCCAGCAGCCAAGATCCTAGCGGGGGATTGAGGGAGACCCAGTACTTC. Protein: CASSQDPSGGLRETQYF. This chain joins TRBV4-2 and TRBJ2-5, with TRBD2 matching over 10 bases. The CDR3 is made up of 17 amino acids. The germline V gene encodes CDR1 LGHNA and CDR2 YNFKEQ. V was pared by 0 bases and J by 5 bases, with 9 bases of the junction left unmatched.

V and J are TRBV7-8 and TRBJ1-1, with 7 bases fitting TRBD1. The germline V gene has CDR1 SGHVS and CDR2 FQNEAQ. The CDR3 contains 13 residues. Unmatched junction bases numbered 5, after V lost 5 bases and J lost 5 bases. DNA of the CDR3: TGTGCCAGCAGCCAGGGGGGGGCTACTGAAGCTTTCTTT. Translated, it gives CASSQGGATEAFF.

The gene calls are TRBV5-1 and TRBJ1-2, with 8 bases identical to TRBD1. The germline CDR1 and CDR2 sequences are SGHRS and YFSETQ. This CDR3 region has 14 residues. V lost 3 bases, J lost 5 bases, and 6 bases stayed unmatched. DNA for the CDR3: TGCGCCAGCAGCTATGGACAGGGTCCTTATGGCTACACCTTC. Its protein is CASSYGQGPYGYTF.

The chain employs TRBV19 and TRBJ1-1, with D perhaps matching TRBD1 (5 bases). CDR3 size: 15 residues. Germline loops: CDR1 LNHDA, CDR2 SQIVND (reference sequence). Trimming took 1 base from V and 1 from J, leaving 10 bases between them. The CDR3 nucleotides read TGTGCCAGTAGTATAGCCCTAGACAGGAACACTGAAGCTTTCTTT. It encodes CASSIALDRNTEAFF.

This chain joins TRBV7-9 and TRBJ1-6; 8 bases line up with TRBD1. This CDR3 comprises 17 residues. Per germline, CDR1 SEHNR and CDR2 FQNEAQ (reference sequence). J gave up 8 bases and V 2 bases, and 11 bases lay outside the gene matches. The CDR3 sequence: CASSLSPKGQGYSPLHF. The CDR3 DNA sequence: TGTGCCAGCAGCTTATCCCCTAAAGGACAGGGTTATTCACCCCTCCACTTT.

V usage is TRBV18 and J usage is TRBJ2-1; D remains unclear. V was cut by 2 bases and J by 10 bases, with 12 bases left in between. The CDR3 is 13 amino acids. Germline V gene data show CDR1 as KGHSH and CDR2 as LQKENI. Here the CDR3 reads CASSPMRVGEQFF. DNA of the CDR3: TGTGCCAGCTCACCAATGAGAGTGGGCGAGCAGTTCTTC.

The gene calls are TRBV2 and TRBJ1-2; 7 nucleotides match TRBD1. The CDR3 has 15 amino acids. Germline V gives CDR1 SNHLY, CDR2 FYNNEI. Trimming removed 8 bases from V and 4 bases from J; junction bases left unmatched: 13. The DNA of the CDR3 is TGTGCCAGCGGGGGGACAGTCCTTTCTAGCTATGGCTACACCTTC. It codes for CASGGTVLSSYGYTF.

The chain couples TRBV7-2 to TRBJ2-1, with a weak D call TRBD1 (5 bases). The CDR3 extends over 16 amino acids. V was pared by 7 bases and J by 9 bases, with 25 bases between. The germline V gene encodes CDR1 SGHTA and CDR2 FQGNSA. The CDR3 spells CASTLPGAGIGGEQFF. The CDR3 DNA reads TGTGCCAGCACCCTTCCTGGGGCAGGGATTGGCGGTGAGCAGTTCTTC.

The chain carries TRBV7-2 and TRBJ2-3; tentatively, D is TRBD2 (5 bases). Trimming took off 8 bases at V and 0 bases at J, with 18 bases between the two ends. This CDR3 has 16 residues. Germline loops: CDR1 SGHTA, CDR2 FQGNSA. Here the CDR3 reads CASYRREGWSTDTQYF. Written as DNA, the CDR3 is TGTGCCAGCTACAGACGGGAAGGGTGGAGCACAGATACGCAGTATTTT.

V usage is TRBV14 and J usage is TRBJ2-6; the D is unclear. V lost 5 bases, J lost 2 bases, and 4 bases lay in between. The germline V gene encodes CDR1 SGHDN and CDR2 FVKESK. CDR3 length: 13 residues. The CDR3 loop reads CASSFTGANVLTF. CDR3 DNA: TGTGCCAGCAGCTTTACTGGGGCCAACGTCCTGACTTTC. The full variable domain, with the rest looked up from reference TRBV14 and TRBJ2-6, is EAGVTQFPSHSVIEKGQTVTLRCDPISGHDNLYWYRRVMGKEIKFLLHFVKESKQDESGMPNNRFLAERTGGTYSTLKVQPAELEDSGVYFCASSFTGANVLTFGAGSRLTVL.

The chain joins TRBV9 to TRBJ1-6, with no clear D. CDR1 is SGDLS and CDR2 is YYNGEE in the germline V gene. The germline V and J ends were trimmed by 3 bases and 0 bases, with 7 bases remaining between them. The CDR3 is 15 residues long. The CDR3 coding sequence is TGTGCCAGCAGCGGAGAAAGCTCCTATAATTCACCCCTCCACTTT. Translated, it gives CASSGESSYNSPLHF.